Each of the 6 T cell receptor beta chains below was sequenced from the same sample in a study of blood T cell repertoires in COVID-19. The method was immunoSEQ multiplex PCR; TCRdb's version includes in-frame clones alone and lacks a portion of them. The sample records more than 350,000 clones, over 75% being singletons. The sample consisted of PBMCs or T cells enriched from blood (not recorded which). Receptor source: a woman in her late teens or twenties who had been exposed to COVID-19.

This clone has only a few counts. This rearrangement joins TRBV28 to TRBJ2-1; D call uncertain. V was shortened by 8 bases and J by 5 bases, with 13 bases between the two germline ends. From germline, CDR1 is MDHEN and CDR2 SYDVKM. This CDR3 has 13 residues. This chain's CDR3 is CASGARVNNEQFF. In DNA form, the CDR3 reads TGTGCCAGCGGAGCTAGAGTTAACAATGAGCAGTTCTTC.

This clone was detected once. CDR3 protein: CASSLFPGTGNQPQHF. The CDR3, as DNA: TGTGCCAGCAGTTTATTTCCGGGAACAGGGAATCAGCCCCAGCATTTT. The chain couples TRBV27 to TRBJ1-5; D may be TRBD1 (6 bases). The CDR3 contains 16 residues. Between the trimmed V and J ends, which lost 1 base and 4 bases, there was a span of 14 bases. Per germline, CDR1 MNHEY and CDR2 SMNVEV (reference sequence).

This clone was counted a single time. J is TRBJ1-6 and V is TRBV4-1, with D perhaps matching TRBD1 (5 bases). The germline V and J ends were trimmed by 4 bases and 10 bases, with 17 bases remaining between them. CDR1 and CDR2 from the germline V gene are MGHRA and YSYEKL. The CDR3 is made up of 15 amino acids. CDR3 amino acids: CASSRSVGGSSPLHF. CDR3 in DNA: TGCGCCAGCAGCCGTAGTGTGGGGGGGAGCTCACCCCTCCACTTT.

This sequence joins TRBV29-1 and TRBJ2-3; TRBD2 aligns across 10 bases. The CDR3 contains 16 residues. In germline, CDR1 is SQVTM, CDR2 ANQGSEA. The DNA for the CDR3 is TGCAGGGCAAAAGCGGGAGGGATAACTAGCACAGATACGCAGTATTTT. It yields the protein CRAKAGGITSTDTQYF.

Regarding this clone: At one end, the junction sequence differs from germline, possibly due to a read error. The rearrangement links TRBV2 to TRBJ2-1, with 8 bases identical to TRBD1. This CDR3 contains 11 residues. CDR1 is SNHLY and CDR2 is FYNNEI in the germline V gene. The CDR3 nucleotides read TGTGCCAGCACCATGGGGTGGGACAGGATCTTC. Translated, it gives CASTMGWDRIF. Supplemented by reference TRBV2 and TRBJ2-1, the full variable domain reads EPEVTQTPSHQVTQMGQEVILRCVPISNHLYFYWYRQILGQKVEFLVSFYNNEISEKSEIFDDQFSVERPDGSNFTLKIRSTKLEDSAMYFCASTMGWDRIFGPGTRLTVL.

The chain recombines TRBV18 with TRBJ1-3; 7 bases are shared with TRBD1. The germline CDR1 and CDR2 sequences are KGHSH and LQKENI. V gave up 4 bases and J gave up 4 bases; unmatched junction bases: 7. This CDR3 region has 15 residues. CDR3 coding DNA: TGTGCCAGCTCACGCCCGGGACAGCTAGGAAACACCATATATTTT. This translates into CASSRPGQLGNTIYF.